This section outlines one T cell receptor (beta chain) sequence together with its context. This entry is derived from a study of cytomegalovirus exposure and HLA in healthy donors. Turning to the study itself: Earlier results showed roughly 120 million unique TCR beta sequences derived from approximately 180 million T cells.

CDR1 and CDR2 (germline): MNHNS, SASEGT. V lost 7 bases, J lost 0 bases, and 15 bases lay in between. CDR3 size: 15 residues. The PCR employed 60 Vbeta primers together with 13 Jbeta primers. Sequencing used immunoSEQ multiplex PCR; TCRdb keeps in-frame clones, though not all of them. Counted here are some 110,000 clones, about 61% occurring once; the ten biggest clones make up 2.2%. This receptor was identified in a woman in her 30s in good health and CMV-seronegative. V and J are TRBV6-1 and TRBJ1-1; no clear D. The specimen was PBMCs. The CDR3 bases are TGTGCCAGCATAGAGCTACCTGTTGTGAACACTGAAGCTTTCTTT. Its translation: CASIELPVVNTEAFF.